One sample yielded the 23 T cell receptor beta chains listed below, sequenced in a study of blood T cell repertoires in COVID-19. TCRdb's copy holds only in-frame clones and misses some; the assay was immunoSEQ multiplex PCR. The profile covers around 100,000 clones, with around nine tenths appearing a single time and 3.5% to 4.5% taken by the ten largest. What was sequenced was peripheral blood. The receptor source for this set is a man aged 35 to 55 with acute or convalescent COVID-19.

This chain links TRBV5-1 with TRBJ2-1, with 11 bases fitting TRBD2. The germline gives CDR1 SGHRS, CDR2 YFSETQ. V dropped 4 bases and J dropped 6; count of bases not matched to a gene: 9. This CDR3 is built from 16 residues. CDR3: CASSPVLAGGPNEQFF. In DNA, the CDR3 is TGCGCCAGCAGCCCCGTTCTAGCGGGGGGTCCCAATGAGCAGTTCTTC.

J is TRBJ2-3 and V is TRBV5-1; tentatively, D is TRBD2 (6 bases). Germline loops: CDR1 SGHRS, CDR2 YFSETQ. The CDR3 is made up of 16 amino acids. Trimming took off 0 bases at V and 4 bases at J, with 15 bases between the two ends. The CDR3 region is CASSLGGTLGPDTQYF. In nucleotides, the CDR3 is TGCGCCAGCAGCTTGGGAGGGACTTTGGGACCAGATACGCAGTATTTT.

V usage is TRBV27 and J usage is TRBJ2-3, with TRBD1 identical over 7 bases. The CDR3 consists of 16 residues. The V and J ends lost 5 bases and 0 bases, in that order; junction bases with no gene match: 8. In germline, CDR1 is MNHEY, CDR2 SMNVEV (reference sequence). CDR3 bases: TGTGCCAGCAGTCCGCTGGACAGGACAAGCACAGATACGCAGTATTTT. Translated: CASSPLDRTSTDTQYF.

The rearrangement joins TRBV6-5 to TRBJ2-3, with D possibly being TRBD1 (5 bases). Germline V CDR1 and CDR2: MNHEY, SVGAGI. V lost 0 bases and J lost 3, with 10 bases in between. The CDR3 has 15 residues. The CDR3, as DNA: TGTGCCAGCAGTTACTCAGTGGGGCTGACAGATACGCAGTATTTT. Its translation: CASSYSVGLTDTQYF.

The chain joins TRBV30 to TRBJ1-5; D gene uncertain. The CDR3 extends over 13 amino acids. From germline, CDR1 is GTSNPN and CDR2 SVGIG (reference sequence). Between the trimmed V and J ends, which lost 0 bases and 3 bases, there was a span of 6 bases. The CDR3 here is CAWSVQINQPQHF. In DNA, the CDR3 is TGTGCCTGGAGTGTACAGATCAATCAGCCCCAGCATTTT.

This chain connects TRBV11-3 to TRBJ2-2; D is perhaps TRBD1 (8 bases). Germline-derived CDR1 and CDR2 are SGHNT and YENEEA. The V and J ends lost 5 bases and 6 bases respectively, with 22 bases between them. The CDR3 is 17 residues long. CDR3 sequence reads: CASSGGAGQAPPGELFF. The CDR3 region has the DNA TGTGCCAGCAGCGGGGGGGCGGGACAGGCCCCCCCCGGGGAGCTGTTTTTT.

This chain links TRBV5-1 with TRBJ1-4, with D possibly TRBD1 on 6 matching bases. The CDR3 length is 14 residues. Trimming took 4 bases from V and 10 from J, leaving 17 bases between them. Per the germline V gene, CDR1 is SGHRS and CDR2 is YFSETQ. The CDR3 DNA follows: TGCGCCAGCAGCCCGGACAGTCAGGAGAGAAAACTGTTTTTT. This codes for CASSPDSQERKLFF.

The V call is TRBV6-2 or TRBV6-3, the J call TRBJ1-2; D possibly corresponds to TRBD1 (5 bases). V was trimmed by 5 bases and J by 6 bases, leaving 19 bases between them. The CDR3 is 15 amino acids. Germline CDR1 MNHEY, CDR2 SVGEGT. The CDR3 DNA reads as TGTGCCAGCAGTCAGTCCCGCAGGGAATTCGATGGCTACACCTTC. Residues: CASSQSRREFDGYTF.

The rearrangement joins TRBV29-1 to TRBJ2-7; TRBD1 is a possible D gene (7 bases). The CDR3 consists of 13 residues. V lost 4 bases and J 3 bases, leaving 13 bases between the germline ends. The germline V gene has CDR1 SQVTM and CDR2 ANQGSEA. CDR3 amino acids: CSVGAGGGYEQYF. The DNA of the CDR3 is TGCAGCGTTGGGGCAGGGGGAGGCTACGAGCAGTACTTC.

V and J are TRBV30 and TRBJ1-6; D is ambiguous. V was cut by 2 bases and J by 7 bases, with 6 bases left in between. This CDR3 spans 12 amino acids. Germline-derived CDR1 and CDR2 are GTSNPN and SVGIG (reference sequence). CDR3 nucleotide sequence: TGTGCCTGGAGTAGAGTGAATTCACCCCTCCACTTT. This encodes CAWSRVNSPLHF.

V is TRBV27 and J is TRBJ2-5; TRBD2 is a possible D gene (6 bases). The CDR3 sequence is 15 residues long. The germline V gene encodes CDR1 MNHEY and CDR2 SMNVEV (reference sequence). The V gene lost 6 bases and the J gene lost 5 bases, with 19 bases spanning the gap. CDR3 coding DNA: TGTGCCAGCAGGCCCCTTTCGTGGGGGAGGGAGACCCAGTACTTC. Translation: CASRPLSWGRETQYF.

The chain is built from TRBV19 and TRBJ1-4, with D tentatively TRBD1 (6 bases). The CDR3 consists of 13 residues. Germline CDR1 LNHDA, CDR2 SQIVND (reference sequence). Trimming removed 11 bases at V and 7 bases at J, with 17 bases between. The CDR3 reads CAPQTGEGEKLFF. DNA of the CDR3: TGTGCCCCTCAGACAGGAGAAGGTGAAAAACTGTTTTTT.

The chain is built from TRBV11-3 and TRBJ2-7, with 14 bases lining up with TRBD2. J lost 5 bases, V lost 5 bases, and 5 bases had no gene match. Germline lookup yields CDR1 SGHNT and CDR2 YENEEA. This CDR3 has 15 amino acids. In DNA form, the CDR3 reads TGTGCCAGCAGCCAGACTAGCGGGGGGGCTCACGAGCAGTACTTC. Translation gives CASSQTSGGAHEQYF.

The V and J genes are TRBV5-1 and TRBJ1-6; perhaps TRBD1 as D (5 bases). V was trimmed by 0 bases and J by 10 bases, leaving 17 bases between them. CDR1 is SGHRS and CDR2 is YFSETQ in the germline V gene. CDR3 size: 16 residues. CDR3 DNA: TGCGCCAGCAGCTTGGCCCTCGGCCAGGGTGGATCACCCCTCCACTTT. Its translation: CASSLALGQGGSPLHF.

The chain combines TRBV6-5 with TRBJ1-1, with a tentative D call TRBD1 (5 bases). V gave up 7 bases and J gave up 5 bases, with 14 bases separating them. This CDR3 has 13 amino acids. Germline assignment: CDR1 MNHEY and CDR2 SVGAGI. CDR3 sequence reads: CASILPGGTEAFF. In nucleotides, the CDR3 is TGTGCCAGCATCCTCCCGGGGGGAACTGAAGCTTTCTTT.

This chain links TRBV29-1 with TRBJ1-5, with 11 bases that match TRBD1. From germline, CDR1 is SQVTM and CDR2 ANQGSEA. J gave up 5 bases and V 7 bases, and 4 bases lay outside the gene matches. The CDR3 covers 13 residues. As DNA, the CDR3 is TGCAGCGCTGGACAGGGGGCCGATCAGCCCCAGCATTTT. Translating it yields CSAGQGADQPQHF. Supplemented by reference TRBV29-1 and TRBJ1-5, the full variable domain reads SAVISQKPSRDICQRGTSLTIQCQVDSQVTMMFWYRQQPGQSLTLIATANQGSEATYESGFVIDKFPISRPNLTFSTLTVSNMSPEDSSIYLCSAGQGADQPQHFGDGTRLSIL.

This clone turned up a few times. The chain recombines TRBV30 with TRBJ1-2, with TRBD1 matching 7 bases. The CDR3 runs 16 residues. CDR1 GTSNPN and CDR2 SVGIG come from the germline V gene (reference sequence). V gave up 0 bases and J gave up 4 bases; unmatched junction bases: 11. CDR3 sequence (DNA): TGTGCCTGGAGTGTAGGAGTTAGGGGGCGCAGCTATGGCTACACCTTC. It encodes CAWSVGVRGRSYGYTF.

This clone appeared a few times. CDR3 coding DNA: TGTGCCAGCTCACCGACAGGTGAAACAGATACGCAGTATTTT. Protein: CASSPTGETDTQYF. The rearrangement joins TRBV18 to TRBJ2-3, with D possibly TRBD1 on 6 matching bases. CDR3 length equals 14 residues. Germline V gene data show CDR1 as KGHSH and CDR2 as LQKENI. Trimming stripped 3 bases from V and 3 bases from J, with 10 bases between.

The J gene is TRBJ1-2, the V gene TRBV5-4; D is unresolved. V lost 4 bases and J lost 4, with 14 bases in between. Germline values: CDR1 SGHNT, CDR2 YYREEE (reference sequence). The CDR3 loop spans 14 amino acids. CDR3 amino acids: CASSPTAGGYGYTF. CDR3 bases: TGTGCCAGCAGCCCGACCGCGGGCGGCTATGGCTACACCTTC.

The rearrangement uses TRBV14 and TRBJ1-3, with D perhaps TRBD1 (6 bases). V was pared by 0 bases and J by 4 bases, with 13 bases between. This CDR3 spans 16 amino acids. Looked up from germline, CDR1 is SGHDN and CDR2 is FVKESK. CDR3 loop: CASSQDLTGSGNTIYF. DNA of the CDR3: TGTGCCAGCAGCCAAGATCTCACAGGGTCCGGAAACACCATATATTTT.

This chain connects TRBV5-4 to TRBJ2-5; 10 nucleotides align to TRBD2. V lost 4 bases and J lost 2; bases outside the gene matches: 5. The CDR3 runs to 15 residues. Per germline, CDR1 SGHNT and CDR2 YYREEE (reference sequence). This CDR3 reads CASSPRTSGQETQYF. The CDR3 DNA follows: TGTGCCAGCAGCCCCAGGACTAGCGGACAAGAGACCCAGTACTTC.

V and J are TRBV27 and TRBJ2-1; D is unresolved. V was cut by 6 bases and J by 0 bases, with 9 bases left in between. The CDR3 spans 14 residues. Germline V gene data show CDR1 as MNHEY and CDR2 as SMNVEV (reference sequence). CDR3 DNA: TGTGCCAGCAGGACTCCTAGCTCCTACAATGAGCAGTTCTTC. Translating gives CASRTPSSYNEQFF.

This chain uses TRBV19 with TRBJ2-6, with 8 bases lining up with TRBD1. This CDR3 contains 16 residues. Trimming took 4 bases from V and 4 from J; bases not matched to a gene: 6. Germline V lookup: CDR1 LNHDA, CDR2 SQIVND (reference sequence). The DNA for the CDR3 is TGTGCCAGTAGTAACGGACAGGGTGGAGGGGCCAACGTCCTGACTTTC. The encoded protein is CASSNGQGGGANVLTF.